This T cell receptor beta chain was sequenced for a study of cytomegalovirus exposure and HLA in healthy donors (dated by TCRdb to the late 2010s). Background on the whole study: An earlier analysis of around 600 of the donors reported 250 to 350 Gb of sequence data and 100 million to 130 million unique TCR beta sequences from 150 million to 200 million T cells. An early release that covered roughly 600 HLA-typed donors contained about 300 gigabases of sequencing data and 65 million to 100 million unique TCR sequences. Of the 398 genotyped donors, over 65% fell in the genetic ancestry cluster associated with self-reported Caucasian donors. The study aimed to test whether cataloging public T cell receptors could reveal signatures of past pathogen exposure. The study profiled the T cell repertoires of under 850 subjects by immunosequencing and related them to cytomegalovirus serostatus. Besides the first cohort of 666 subjects, a separate validation cohort made up of 120 different subjects was used. To predict cytomegalovirus infection status, the study combined high-throughput TCR immunosequencing, statistical association of individual TCRs with disease status, and machine learning. In a later analysis, previously published TCR beta repertoires from 600 to 850 donors were re-analyzed and high-resolution HLA genotyping was added so that TCR occurrence patterns could be studied. Rather than drawing on any new phenotypic data, the later analysis identified candidate immune exposures from TCR beta sequences and the way those sequences occurred across donors. To decide whether each TCR beta V gene segment behaved as functional or pseudogenic, an earlier analysis of several hundred of the donors relied on high-throughput TCR beta sequencing. Donor age, sex, ethnicity and CMV serostatus were compiled together with the repertoire data. A later genetic analysis used genome-wide SNP genotypes for 398 of the 666 donors, treating that subset as a discovery cohort. All discovery cohort repertoires had been generated using a single sequencing platform. Class I and class II HLA loci were covered by the typing at four-digit resolution. The number of typed donors differed by locus: 629-630 for A, B, C, DRB1 and DQB1; 500 to 550 for DQA1; some 610 for DPA1; and some 430 for DPB1. Roughly five DR-DQ haplotypes were handled as single units for association and clustering because linkage in the cohort was strong. Among approximately 370 genotyped donors of the cohort, an average of roughly 230,000 unique TCR beta nucleotide sequences was sequenced per donor, of which 15% to 20% were non-productive. General findings and caveats noted by the study authors: A further reported finding was that TCR beta sequences accurately predicted the HLA-A and HLA-B alleles for most subjects in the first cohort. HLA typing was unavailable for some donors at each locus, so association tests used only the typed subset. V-gene and J-gene trimming of TCR beta chains was associated with a missense DCLRE1C variant in a later genetic analysis, and the association was replicated in an independent cohort. A cluster of highly shared sequence variants was judged likely to represent a technical artifact of the sequencing pipeline. In an earlier analysis of about 600 of the donors, most TCR beta V segments appeared in productive rearrangements about 87% or about 30% of the time, broadly matching IMGT annotations. Most TCR sequences were observed very rarely across donors, whereas some public TCRs were present in many individuals. A later analysis reported that several top co-occurrence clusters appeared linked to parvovirus B19, influenza, CMV and Epstein-Barr virus. In vitro tests confirmed that a few of the cytomegalovirus-associated TCR beta chains recognize cytomegalovirus antigens. Because the 87-base-pair reads could not distinguish some IMGT-functional V segments, including TRBV6-2 and TRBV6-3, those segments were excluded. Presence/absence analyses assumed roughly uniform sequencing depth across donors, an assumption that may not hold. The cohort was sequenced for TCR beta chains only, and without alpha or paired-chain data the features that could be detected were limited. It was suggested by the authors that the approach could potentially be generalized to other disease states and immunological phenotypes. Correlated functional status among segregating V segments might reflect linkage disequilibrium, but an unknown experimental factor could not be ruled out. Specific HLA alleles were associated with 15,000 to 20,000 TCR beta sequences at a false discovery rate of 0.05 in a later analysis. A later analysis found that TCR association rates varied across HLA loci, with DRB1 alleles showing the most associated TCRs and HLA-C alleles the fewest. The classifier was reported to diagnose cytomegalovirus status with high specificity and sensitivity in both the original and validation cohorts. CMV serostatus was the only immune exposure information available for the cohort. A later genetic analysis reported fewer N-insertions in productive TCRs among donors in an Asian-associated ancestry cluster than the approximately 670-donor mean. About 17 rarely observed V segments, including chromosome 9 orphons, were excluded from the earlier analysis of about 610 of the donors because counts were too low. The study listed 150 to 200 TCR beta chains as associated with cytomegalovirus. In a later analysis, HLA-associated TCR beta chains showed more clonal expansion and lower generation probabilities than non-associated chains that were equally common. In a later analysis, most CMV-associated TCR beta chains were found to appear HLA-restricted, with HLA associations seemingly driven largely by CMV exposure. Assigning TCR associations to individual alleles was difficult when HLA alleles, especially DR and DQ, strongly co-occurred.

CDR1 and CDR2, per the germline V gene, are SGHTA and FQGTGA. The CDR3 covers 13 residues, taking in both the cysteine and the phenylalanine. Solely the CDR3 DNA is kept, with 39 bases framed from the first base. Trimming accounts for 5 bases at V and 9 bases at J, while the number of junction bases matched to no gene is 7. Library construction relied on the immunoSEQ multiplex PCR assay. For the multiplex PCR, a mixture combining 60 forward primers for TCR Vbeta segments and 13 reverse primers for TCR Jbeta segments was used. A multiplex PCR assay on genomic DNA amplified the CDR3 region of rearranged TCR beta genes. Amplified TCR beta libraries were sequenced as 87-base-pair reads on the Illumina HiSeq System. The authors' pipeline ran thus. A later analysis counted 75 million to 100 million unique TCR beta chains across the 640 or so repertoires, and 10 million to 12 million of these chains were shared by at least two donors. Raw reads were error-corrected and collapsed into unique sequences with a nearest-neighbor algorithm that merged closely related sequences to remove PCR and sequencing errors. CDR3 sequences were aligned to IMGT reference sequences to assign V, D and J gene segments. For a sequence to be retained, a match of at least six nucleotides was required to both a V gene segment and a J gene segment. A rearrangement counted as productive if the CDR3 had no stop codons and remained in frame with V and J, and every other rearrangement counted as non-productive. CDR3 was defined by IMGT convention, running from the second conserved V-encoded cysteine to the conserved J-encoded phenylalanine. The earlier analysis of about 640 of the donors excluded any sequence lacking an unambiguous match to a single V gene segment. In an earlier analysis of approximately 590 of the donors, a V segment was called functional when productive rearrangements were above 56.7%, and segregating when the standard deviation between donors exceeded 5%. To diagnose cytomegalovirus status from the catalog of TCR beta chain sequences, a statistical classification framework was built. V and J gene assignment, in a later analysis, came from comparing TCR nucleotide sequences with IMGT/GENE-DB human TR gene sequences. In a later analysis, CDR3 sequences and most-parsimonious VDJ recombination scenarios were assigned using the TCRdist pipeline. In a later analysis, every TCR beta chain was defined by the combination of its CDR3 amino acid sequence and its V-gene family, and reads without a unique V-gene family were dropped. To address suspected cross-contamination and a sequencing artifact, a later analysis removed under 600 highly shared, low-generation-probability nucleotide sequences. In a later analysis, a clonal expansion index for each public chain was calculated from normalized within-repertoire ranks of inferred template counts. A later analysis computed generation probabilities with a VDJ recombination model fitted to out-of-frame rearrangements, and checked the results against IGoR. A later analysis scored TCR-TCR, TCR-HLA and TCR-CMV co-occurrence with hypergeometric tests, applying a repertoire-size bias correction to TCR pairs. To estimate false discovery rates, a later analysis permuted the HLA or CMV assignments 20 times. In a later analysis, co-occurring TCRs were grouped with DBSCAN, and TCRdist sequence similarity was added when clustering was performed within HLA-allele-positive subsets. Co-occurrence clustering excluded repertoires with fewer than 30,000 or more than 120,000 public chains, plus five with anomalous nucleotide sharing. TCRdb holds this immuneACCESS table with in-frame rearrangements only. Some clones are missing; in checked studies, unresolved V genes explain under half, and the rest has no known cause. Clone size and the V and J calls come from that table; the DNA yielded D and trimming. The sample table shows 150,000 to 200,000 clones, and more than 80% are seen once. In total, the top ten clones hold roughly 0.65% of the sample.

In total, 630 or so healthy bone marrow donors made up the cohort. Cohort members were all nominally healthy when sampled, although unrecorded immune exposures were likely present. The donor was CMV seronegative and was included in the group of under 450 seronegative cohort members. Every donor gave a peripheral blood sample, and the peripheral blood mononuclear cells from that sample were used for TCR beta sequencing. Genomic DNA extraction from the blood cell samples was performed with the Qiagen DNeasy Blood Extraction Kit. Turning to this clone: It lacks a known antigen. No much larger clonotype is one base removed from it; base qualities were not supplied.

The sequence came from a boy younger than 18 in good health and CMV-seronegative. The sample comprised PBMCs. The sequence links TRBV7-3 to TRBJ2-1; TRBD2 agrees with 7 junctional bases. The base sequence is TGTGCCAGCAGCATGACTAGCAGTAGTGAGCAGTTCTTC. Its product reads: CASSMTSSSEQFF.